Shown below are 31 T cell receptor beta chains from a single sample sequenced in a study of T cell clones after liver transplantation (dated by TCRdb to between 2019 and 2020). Libraries were constructed by the immunoSEQ multiplex PCR assay. Imported from immuneACCESS, the table was reduced by TCRdb to in-frame sequences with V and J called. These copies leave out some clones; in studies compared against another copy, an unresolved V gene accounts for under half, and the cause of the remainder is not known. A total of fewer than 85,000 clones appear in this sample, 70% to 90% of them only once. Less than 3.5% of the sample lies in the top ten. This specimen consisted of CD4+ T cells from blood, obtained at the 22-month timepoint. The receptor set was obtained from a human patient who received a liver transplant. Some T cells may originate with the graft donor following a transplant.

The rearrangement uses TRBV19 and TRBJ2-3; D is ambiguous. The CDR3 has 14 residues. Trimming left V 3 bases short and J 0 bases short, with 7 bases between. Germline V CDR1 and CDR2: LNHDA, SQIVND (reference sequence). In nucleotides, the CDR3 is TGTGCCAGTAGTATCCGGTCTAGCACAGATACGCAGTATTTT. Amino acid sequence: CASSIRSSTDTQYF.

V gene TRBV7-2 combines with J gene TRBJ2-1; 11 bases fit TRBD2. This CDR3 has 16 amino acids. V shed 4 bases and J 7 bases; nucleotides not matched to a gene: 9. Germline loops: CDR1 SGHTA, CDR2 FQGNSA. The DNA of the CDR3 is TGTGCCAGCAGCTCTCGAGTAGCGGGGGGGCGAAATGAGCAGTTCTTC. As protein: CASSSRVAGGRNEQFF.

The chain uses TRBV5-4 and TRBJ2-1; 7 bases map to TRBD1. Germline trimming cut 3 bases from V and 5 bases from J; bases unmatched to any gene: 8. This CDR3 spans 15 amino acids. The germline gives CDR1 SGHNT, CDR2 YYREEE (reference sequence). DNA for the CDR3: TGTGCCAGCAGCTCAACGACAGGGCCCAACAATGAGCAGTTCTTC. Translating gives CASSSTTGPNNEQFF.

A single count supports this clone. The rearrangement links TRBV2 to TRBJ1-2; TRBD1 is a possible D gene (5 bases). The CDR3 is 15 amino acids. The V gene's germline CDR1 is SNHLY and CDR2 FYNNEI. Trimming left V 8 bases short and J 6 bases short, with 22 bases between. In nucleotides, the CDR3 is TGTGCCAGCGGCCGTTACTTTGTCGGGACGGATGGCTACACCTTC. Its protein product is CASGRYFVGTDGYTF.

This rearrangement joins TRBV7-3 to TRBJ2-1; D is possibly TRBD2 (5 bases). The CDR3 contains 14 residues. Trimming removed 3 bases from V and 7 bases from J, with 13 bases in between. Germline CDR1 reads SGHTA; CDR2 reads FQGTGA. The CDR3 reads CASSFQPSGNEQFF. The CDR3 DNA sequence: TGTGCCAGCAGCTTCCAACCCTCGGGGAATGAGCAGTTCTTC. The full variable domain, with the rest looked up from reference TRBV7-3 and TRBJ2-1, is GAGVSQTPSNKVTEKGKYVELRCDPISGHTALYWYRQSLGQGPEFLIYFQGTGAADDSGLPNDRFFAVRPEGSVSTLKIQRTERGDSAVYLCASSFQPSGNEQFFGPGTRLTVL.

This chain connects TRBV19 to TRBJ2-4; D might be TRBD2 (6 bases). Germline V lookup: CDR1 LNHDA, CDR2 SQIVND (reference sequence). The CDR3 spans 13 residues. The ends were cut back, 5 bases at V and 12 bases at J, with 17 bases in the middle. CDR3 amino acids: CASSDIAAATQYF. The CDR3, as DNA: TGTGCCAGTAGTGATATAGCGGCGGCCACTCAGTACTTC.

The rearrangement uses TRBV9 and TRBJ2-7, with TRBD1 matching over 11 bases. Germline CDR1 reads SGDLS; CDR2 reads YYNGEE. J gave up 6 bases and V 4 bases, and 12 bases lay outside the gene matches. The CDR3 is 16 amino acids. CDR3 nucleotides: TGTGCCAGCAGCCCAAGCGCCGGACAGGGGGCCCTCGAGCAGTACTTC. Its protein is CASSPSAGQGALEQYF.

On this clone: This same CDR3 is encoded by further DNA sequences in the sample. The genes are TRBV7-9 and TRBJ2-1; 8 bases are shared with TRBD1. CDR1 SEHNR and CDR2 FQNEAQ come from the germline V gene (reference sequence). The V and J ends lost 4 bases and 7 bases, in that order; junction bases with no gene match: 6. The CDR3 contains 14 residues. CDR3 region: CASSSSGTGNEQFF. The CDR3 bases are TGTGCCAGCAGCTCATCCGGGACAGGAAATGAGCAGTTCTTC.

This clone appeared once. This chain connects TRBV6-5 to TRBJ1-5; D remains unclear. The CDR3 extends over 14 amino acids. Germline CDR1 reads MNHEY; CDR2 reads SVGAGI. V was shortened by 6 bases and J by 13 bases, with 22 bases between the two germline ends. CDR3 sequence (DNA): TGTGCCAGCAGCTCTGGTAGGGTCCTTGGGTTTCAGCATTTT. It is translated as CASSSGRVLGFQHF.

V gene TRBV9 combines with J gene TRBJ2-5, with D unresolved. This CDR3 is built from 14 residues. Trimming left V 4 bases short and J 1 base short, with 11 bases between. Germline CDR1 reads SGDLS; CDR2 reads YYNGEE. The CDR3, as DNA: TGTGCCAGCAGCCTTCTAGATTCCCAAGAGACCCAGTACTTC. This gives the protein CASSLLDSQETQYF.

This chain links TRBV20-1 with TRBJ1-1; D is undetermined. The CDR3 totals 11 residues. Trimming shortened V by 5 bases and J by 1 base, and 5 bases separated the two germline ends. Germline lookup yields CDR1 DFQATT and CDR2 SNEGSKA (reference sequence). The CDR3 reads CSAARNTEAFF. The DNA for the CDR3 is TGCAGTGCTGCCCGGAACACTGAAGCTTTCTTT.

Points on this clone: The identical CDR3 is also encoded by other nucleotide sequences in the sample. The chain has TRBV2 and TRBJ1-5, with TRBD1 as a possible D gene (5 bases). The CDR3 spans 13 residues. The ends were cut back, 7 bases at V and 5 bases at J, with 12 bases in the middle. CDR1 is SNHLY and CDR2 is FYNNEI in the germline V gene. The CDR3 here is CASNRQLDQPQHF. CDR3 DNA: TGTGCCAGCAACCGACAGCTGGATCAGCCCCAGCATTTT.

The chain combines TRBV6-5 with TRBJ1-1, with a weak D call TRBD1 (6 bases). CDR1 and CDR2 from the germline V gene are MNHEY and SVGAGI. V was clipped by 2 bases and J by 4 bases, with 14 bases between them. There are 15 residues in the CDR3. The CDR3 DNA reads TGTGCCAGCAGTTACGCCCAGGGGACGGTCACTGAAGCTTTCTTT. Translation gives CASSYAQGTVTEAFF.

V and J are TRBV7-3 and TRBJ2-7; D remains ambiguous. Germline values: CDR1 SGHTA, CDR2 FQGTGA. V was shortened by 6 bases and J by 0 bases, with 6 bases between the two germline ends. This CDR3 has 12 residues. CDR3: CASRLPSYEQYF. CDR3 bases: TGTGCCAGCAGACTGCCCTCCTACGAGCAGTACTTC.

The genes are TRBV14 and TRBJ1-1; tentatively, D is TRBD1 (6 bases). Germline assignment: CDR1 SGHDN and CDR2 FVKESK. Trimming removed 4 bases at V and 4 bases at J, with 16 bases between. The CDR3 length is 15 residues. The CDR3 sequence is CASSRERRGATEAFF. The DNA for the CDR3 is TGTGCCAGCAGCCGGGAGAGGCGGGGGGCCACTGAAGCTTTCTTT.

The chain links TRBV7-3 to TRBJ2-1; 12 positions agree with TRBD2. Germline loops: CDR1 SGHTA, CDR2 FQGTGA. The CDR3 is made up of 13 amino acids. V lost 8 bases to trimming and J lost 9 bases; unmatched junction nucleotides: 5. The CDR3 reads CASRTSGDSEQFF. The CDR3 DNA follows: TGTGCCAGCCGGACTAGCGGGGATAGTGAGCAGTTCTTC. Variable domain in full (rest from reference TRBV7-3 and TRBJ2-1): GAGVSQTPSNKVTEKGKYVELRCDPISGHTALYWYRQSLGQGPEFLIYFQGTGAADDSGLPNDRFFAVRPEGSVSTLKIQRTERGDSAVYLCASRTSGDSEQFFGPGTRLTVL.

The gene calls are TRBV30 and TRBJ1-4; no firm D call. The CDR3 consists of 13 residues. Trimming cost V 3 bases and J 8 bases, with 13 bases left between them. Per germline, CDR1 GTSNPN and CDR2 SVGIG (reference sequence). CDR3 in amino acids: CAWRKGDEEKLFF. CDR3 DNA: TGTGCCTGGAGGAAGGGAGACGAAGAAAAACTGTTTTTT.

This clone has more than one count but fewer than ten. CDR3 loop: CASSIVAGRDTIYF. The CDR3 bases are TGTGCCAGTAGTATAGTAGCCGGTCGGGACACCATATATTTT. The J gene is TRBJ1-3, the V gene TRBV19; D is undetermined. Germline CDR1 and CDR2: LNHDA and SQIVND (reference sequence). V shed 1 base and J shed 8 bases, with 12 bases lying between them. The CDR3 runs to 14 residues.

The V call is TRBV19, the J call TRBJ1-2, with TRBD1 as a possible D gene (5 bases). Germline-derived CDR1 and CDR2 are LNHDA and SQIVND (reference sequence). This CDR3 has 15 residues. V lost 5 bases, J lost 5 bases, and 18 bases lay in between. CDR3: CASSPGLGGNYGYTF. CDR3 coding DNA: TGTGCCAGTAGTCCAGGACTGGGGGGGAATTATGGCTACACCTTC.

The chain employs TRBV29-1 and TRBJ1-2; the D is unclear. V lost 6 bases and J 0 bases, leaving 8 bases between the germline ends. Germline V gene lookup returns CDR1 SQVTM and CDR2 ANQGSEA. This CDR3 spans 12 amino acids. CDR3 amino acids: CSVGSSNYGYTF. CDR3 nucleotides: TGCAGCGTGGGCTCCTCTAACTATGGCTACACCTTC.

The chain recombines TRBV9 with TRBJ2-2; D may be TRBD2 (5 bases). Germline CDR1 reads SGDLS; CDR2 reads YYNGEE. V gave up 0 bases and J gave up 6 bases, with 18 bases separating them. There are 17 residues in the CDR3. This chain's CDR3 is CASSVEVGGLSSGELFF. CDR3 nucleotides: TGTGCCAGCAGCGTAGAAGTTGGCGGGCTTTCGTCCGGGGAGCTGTTTTTT. The full variable domain, with the rest looked up from reference TRBV9 and TRBJ2-2, is DSGVTQTPKHLITATGQRVTLRCSPRSGDLSVYWYQQSLDQGLQFLIQYYNGEERAKGNILERFSAQQFPDLHSELNLSSLELGDSALYFCASSVEVGGLSSGELFFGEGSRLTVL.

The chain combines TRBV15 with TRBJ2-3, with TRBD1 matching over 8 bases. The length of the CDR3 is 13 residues. The germline V gene has CDR1 LNHNV and CDR2 YYDKDF (reference sequence). V shed 8 bases, J shed 5 bases, and the junction held 6 bases outside the gene matches. The CDR3 DNA reads as TGTGCCACCCAGCAGGGGGCGGTAGATACGCAGTATTTT. Translated, it gives CATQQGAVDTQYF.

This sequence joins TRBV7-3 and TRBJ2-2; D gene unclear. V gave up 0 bases and J gave up 6 bases, with 5 bases separating them. Germline V gene lookup returns CDR1 SGHTA and CDR2 FQGTGA. This CDR3 is built from 13 residues. CDR3: CASSLTAAGELFF. CDR3 DNA sequence: TGTGCCAGCAGCTTAACGGCAGCCGGGGAGCTGTTTTTT.

J is TRBJ1-4 and V is TRBV6-6; maybe TRBD1 (5 bases). Trimming took off 5 bases at V and 7 bases at J, with 8 bases between the two ends. The CDR3 runs 12 residues. CDR1 and CDR2 from the germline V gene are MNHNY and SVGAGI (reference sequence). The CDR3 DNA sequence: TGTGCCAGCAGTCGCGGGGGTGAAAAACTGTTTTTT. Translated, it gives CASSRGGEKLFF.

This chain connects TRBV11-1 to TRBJ2-1; the D is unclear. The CDR3 has 15 residues. V shed 1 base and J shed 7 bases, with 14 bases lying between them. Germline CDR1 is SGHAT and CDR2 is FQDESV (reference sequence). The CDR3 loop reads CASSLVSTRRNEQFF. The CDR3 DNA is TGTGCCAGCAGCTTAGTAAGCACGCGGCGGAATGAGCAGTTCTTC.

Many counts were recorded for this clone. The chain has TRBV7-3 and TRBJ2-1; TRBD2 agrees at 8 bases. V gave up 2 bases and J gave up 8 bases; unmatched junction bases: 8. CDR3 length: 15 amino acids. Germline V gene sequence: CDR1 SGHTA, CDR2 FQGTGA. The CDR3 region is CASSLDLGRAYEQFF. The CDR3 coding sequence is TGTGCCAGCAGCTTAGATCTCGGGAGGGCGTATGAGCAGTTCTTC.

The chain links TRBV4-2 to TRBJ1-2; D perhaps matches TRBD1 (6 bases). Trimming stripped 4 bases from V and 4 bases from J, with 10 bases between. The CDR3 loop spans 13 amino acids. Per the germline V gene, CDR1 is LGHNA and CDR2 is YNFKEQ. CDR3 sequence: CASSPDSSYGYTF. The CDR3 region has the DNA TGTGCCAGCAGCCCGGACAGTTCCTATGGCTACACCTTC.

The chain links TRBV6-4 to TRBJ1-2; 10 bases agree with TRBD1. Germline values: CDR1 MRHNA, CDR2 SNTAGT. V was clipped by 3 bases and J by 7 bases; unmatched bases: 2. The CDR3 has 13 residues. This CDR3 reads CASSEGTGAGYTF. The CDR3 nucleotides are TGTGCCAGCAGTGAGGGGACAGGGGCTGGCTACACCTTC.

The chain recombines TRBV7-3 with TRBJ1-6; the D gene is possibly TRBD1 (6 bases). The CDR3 consists of 15 residues. Germline V gene sequence: CDR1 SGHTA, CDR2 FQGTGA. The V gene lost 2 bases and the J gene lost 8 bases, with 13 bases spanning the gap. The CDR3 loop is CASSLRPGDDSPLHF. The DNA of the CDR3 is TGTGCCAGCAGCTTACGTCCAGGGGACGATTCACCCCTCCACTTT.

This chain connects TRBV11-2 to TRBJ1-5; tentatively, D is TRBD1 (5 bases). There are 13 residues in the CDR3. The germline V and J ends were trimmed by 5 bases and 4 bases, with 9 bases remaining between them. Germline V gene data show CDR1 as SGHAT and CDR2 as FQNNGV. The CDR3 loop reads CASSPDRNQPQHF. Here the CDR3 DNA reads TGTGCCAGCAGCCCCGACAGAAATCAGCCCCAGCATTTT.

This chain links TRBV19 with TRBJ1-1; no clear D. V was shortened by 2 bases and J by 1 base, with 11 bases between the two germline ends. Germline V gene lookup returns CDR1 LNHDA and CDR2 SQIVND (reference sequence). CDR3 length: 15 amino acids. The CDR3 protein is CASSIRQPANTEAFF. In DNA, the CDR3 is TGTGCCAGTAGTATAAGGCAACCAGCGAACACTGAAGCTTTCTTT.